The present TCR beta chain was sequenced within a study of blood T cells in healthy people across ages. Overall study findings and caveats: Per-million-T-cell TCR beta diversity fell roughly linearly with age.

A second roughly 6 to 11 cycle PCR used barcoded and J-beta primers. MiXCR, run by TCRdb on the 5' RACE reads, gives a single entry per CDR3 protein. The sample lists approximately 730,000 distinct CDR3 sequences; 50% to 65% were seen once. V shed 5 bases, J shed 4 bases, and the junction held 5 bases outside the gene matches. CDR1 is SGHVS and CDR2 is FNYEAQ in the germline V gene. The CDR3 runs to 16 residues. Total RNA, at least 5.5 micrograms per sample, was extracted from PBMCs. There are a few counts of this clonotype. The target antigen is unknown. The V gene is TRBV7-6, the J gene TRBJ2-3; 14 nucleotides align to TRBD2. This receptor was obtained from a man aged 80 or over in good health. Sequenced sample: blood. In nucleotides, the CDR3 is TGTGCCAGCAGCGGGACTAGCGGGAGAAGGGCAGATACGCAGTATTTT. As protein: CASSGTSGRRADTQYF.